This T cell receptor (beta chain) was recorded in a study of control samples from healthy donors and cancer patients. TCRdb's table, derived via immunoSEQ multiplex PCR, lists solely in-frame clones and lacks some. Altogether about 80,000 clones are present, 85% to 90% being singletons, with the ten largest covering less than 6%. From germline, CDR1 is LGHDT and CDR2 YNNKEL (reference sequence). The CDR3 is 15 residues long. Trimming cost V 0 bases and J 7 bases, with 13 bases left between them. V and J are TRBV3-1 (or the pseudogene TRBV3-2) and TRBJ1-5; a weak D match, TRBD1 (6 bases). The sequencing input was blood. The receptor was derived from a man between 45 and 60 years old in good health. This chain's CDR3 is CASSQEGARAQPQHF. CDR3 coding DNA: TGTGCCAGCAGCCAAGAGGGGGCCCGGGCGCAGCCCCAGCATTTT.